These 15 T cell receptor beta chains were all obtained from the same sample, sequenced in a study of blood T cells in healthy people across ages. Primed by a sample-barcoded 5' primer and a J-beta primer mix, a second PCR proceeded for roughly 6 to 12 cycles. MiXCR, applied by TCRdb to the 5' RACE reads, yields one record per CDR3 protein. Among around 1.1 million distinct CDR3 sequences listed, 35% to 40% were seen once. The sequencing sample was made of blood. The receptor source for this set is a man between 18 and 35 years old in good health.

This clonotype occurred a few times. The gene calls are TRBV29-1 and TRBJ2-1; possibly TRBD1 for D (5 bases). The germline V and J ends were trimmed by 2 bases and 5 bases, with 13 bases remaining between them. Germline CDR1 SQVTM, CDR2 ANQGSEA. This CDR3 has 14 residues. The CDR3 here is CSVEWGWGNNEQFF. Written as DNA, the CDR3 is TGCAGCGTTGAATGGGGCTGGGGCAACAATGAGCAGTTCTTC.

The chain uses TRBV4-1 and TRBJ2-5; a possible D gene is TRBD1 (5 bases). V lost 0 bases, J lost 2 bases, and 10 bases lay in between. The CDR3 has 15 amino acids. Germline-derived CDR1 and CDR2 are MGHRA and YSYEKL. Written as DNA, the CDR3 is TGCGCCAGCAGCCAAGATCAAGGGGCGCAAGAGACCCAGTACTTC. Encoded protein: CASSQDQGAQETQYF.

V usage is TRBV20-1 and J usage is TRBJ1-4, with D hard to call. Germline CDR1 DFQATT, CDR2 SNEGSKA (reference sequence). This CDR3 contains 15 residues. Trimming took off 0 bases at V and 8 bases at J, with 16 bases between the two ends. CDR3 sequence reads: CSARDFGQEIEKLFF. For the CDR3, the DNA is TGCAGTGCTAGAGATTTCGGGCAGGAGATCGAAAAACTGTTTTTT.

For the CDR3, the DNA is TGCGCCAGCAGCTTTGGGGGGTCGTCGAATTCACCCCTCCACTTT. Protein sequence: CASSFGGSSNSPLHF. This chain joins TRBV5-1 and TRBJ1-6; D might be TRBD1 (5 bases). The ends were cut back, 2 bases at V and 7 bases at J, with 13 bases in the middle. Germline V gene lookup returns CDR1 SGHRS and CDR2 YFSETQ. The length of the CDR3 is 15 residues.

At least ten counts were recorded for this clonotype. One junction end disagrees with the germline gene, perhaps due to a read error. CDR3 protein: CASSLGTGDGYTF. The CDR3 nucleotides are TGTGCCAGCAGCTTAGGGACAGGGGATGGCTACACCTTC. This chain links TRBV12-3 or TRBV12-4 with TRBJ1-2, with 10 nucleotides matching TRBD1. The CDR3 covers 13 residues.

This clonotype turned up a few times. V is TRBV3-1 and J is TRBJ2-3; tentatively, D is TRBD2 (6 bases). This CDR3 has 16 amino acids. From germline, CDR1 is LGHDT and CDR2 YNNKEL (reference sequence). Trimming stripped 1 base from V and 2 bases from J, with 13 bases between. CDR3 sequence (DNA): TGTGCCAGCAGCCAAGTAAGGGACTCTCTCACAGATACGCAGTATTTT. It translates to CASSQVRDSLTDTQYF.

This clonotype was seen repeatedly, ten times or more. The V call is TRBV29-1, the J call TRBJ2-5; unclear D gene. This CDR3 spans 11 amino acids. CDR1 and CDR2 (germline): SQVTM, ANQGSEA. Trimming removed 4 bases from V and 1 base from J, with 4 bases in between. CDR3 region: CSVGSQETQYF. The CDR3, as DNA: TGCAGCGTTGGCAGCCAAGAGACCCAGTACTTC. The whole variable domain, filled in from reference TRBV29-1 and TRBJ2-5, reads SAVISQKPSRDICQRGTSLTIQCQVDSQVTMMFWYRQQPGQSLTLIATANQGSEATYESGFVIDKFPISRPNLTFSTLTVSNMSPEDSSIYLCSVGSQETQYFGPGTRLLVL.

The gene calls are TRBV20-1 and TRBJ2-1; 9 bases match TRBD1. The germline V gene has CDR1 DFQATT and CDR2 SNEGSKA (reference sequence). The CDR3 contains 14 residues. V was clipped by 3 bases and J by 13 bases; unmatched bases: 13. This CDR3 is CSASRTGDLETQFF. In nucleotides, the CDR3 is TGCAGTGCTAGTCGGACAGGGGACTTAGAGACCCAGTTCTTC.

This clonotype was seen only a few times. The chain has TRBV12-3 or TRBV12-4 and TRBJ2-3; D gene ambiguous. V lost 8 bases and J lost 4, with 16 bases in between. CDR3 length equals 14 residues. The CDR3 loop is CASASGPFPDTQYF. The CDR3 DNA sequence: TGTGCCAGCGCCTCGGGCCCCTTCCCAGATACGCAGTATTTT.

This sequence joins TRBV20-1 and TRBJ2-3; 10 bases are shared with TRBD2. CDR1 and CDR2 from the germline V gene are DFQATT and SNEGSKA (reference sequence). Unmatched junction bases numbered 7, after V lost 5 bases and J lost 2 bases. The CDR3 extends over 15 amino acids. As DNA, the CDR3 is TGCAGTGCTGCCGAGCTAGCGGGGGCCACAGATACGCAGTATTTT. Translating gives CSAAELAGATDTQYF.

Comments on this clonotype: A much larger clone sits a single nucleotide away, making a read error possible. This rearrangement joins TRBV27 to TRBJ2-3; 11 bases line up with TRBD2. The V segment lost 6 bases and the J segment 2 bases; nucleotides outside the gene matches: 1. The germline CDR1 and CDR2 sequences are MNHEY and SMNVEV (reference sequence). The CDR3 is made up of 14 amino acids. CDR3 DNA sequence: TGTGCCAGCAGGGGACTAGCGGCCACAGATACGCAGTATTTT. This translates into CASRGLAATDTQYF.

This clonotype was observed a handful of times. This chain joins TRBV20-1 and TRBJ2-1, with a tentative D call TRBD2 (7 bases). Deletions cut 1 base from V and 4 bases from J, with 14 bases between. Looked up from germline, CDR1 is DFQATT and CDR2 is SNEGSKA (reference sequence). The length of the CDR3 is 15 residues. Written as DNA, the CDR3 is TGCAGTGCTAGAGGGGAGGGGGGACTTTACAATGAGCAGTTCTTC. Translated: CSARGEGGLYNEQFF.

The gene calls are TRBV6-2 or TRBV6-3 and TRBJ2-2; 11 bases map to TRBD2. The CDR3 extends over 17 amino acids. The V segment lost 5 bases and the J segment 0 bases; nucleotides outside the gene matches: 5. Germline V gene lookup returns CDR1 MNHEY and CDR2 SVGEGT. CDR3 region: CASSGLAGGTNTGELFF. The CDR3 DNA follows: TGTGCCAGCAGTGGCCTAGCGGGGGGAACGAACACCGGGGAGCTGTTTTTT.

This clonotype was seen repeatedly, ten times or more. The V and J genes are TRBV6-1 and TRBJ2-5; perhaps TRBD1 as D (6 bases). Trimming shortened V by 1 base and J by 3 bases, and 6 bases separated the two germline ends. CDR1 and CDR2 (germline): MNHNS, SASEGT. The CDR3 sequence is 13 residues long. DNA of the CDR3: TGTGCCAGCAGTGAAGACAGGGAAGAGACCCAGTACTTC. As protein: CASSEDREETQYF.

Concerning this clonotype itself: A read error may produce the germline difference seen at one junction end. This chain links TRBV29-1 with TRBJ2-7, with TRBD1 as a possible D gene (5 bases). There are 14 residues in the CDR3. Per the germline V gene, CDR1 is SQVTM and CDR2 is ANQGSEA. CDR3 amino acids: CSVEGVVSSYEQYF. CDR3 in DNA: TGCAGCGTGGAAGGGGTAGTGAGCTCCTACGAGCAGTACTTC.